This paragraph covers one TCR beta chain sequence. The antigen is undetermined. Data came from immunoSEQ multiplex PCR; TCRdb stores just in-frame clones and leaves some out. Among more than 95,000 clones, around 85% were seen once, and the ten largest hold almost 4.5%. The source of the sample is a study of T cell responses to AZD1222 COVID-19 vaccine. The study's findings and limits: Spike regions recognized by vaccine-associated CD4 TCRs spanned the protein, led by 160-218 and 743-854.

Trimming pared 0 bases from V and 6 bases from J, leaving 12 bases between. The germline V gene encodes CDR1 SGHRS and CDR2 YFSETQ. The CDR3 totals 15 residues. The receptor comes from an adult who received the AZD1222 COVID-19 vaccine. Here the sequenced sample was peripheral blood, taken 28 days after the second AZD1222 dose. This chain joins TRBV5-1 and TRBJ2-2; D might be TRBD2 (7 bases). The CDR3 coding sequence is TGCGCCAGCAGCTTGGCCCCCGGGGGGCCCGGGGAGCTGTTTTTT. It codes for CASSLAPGGPGELFF.